The clone carrying this T cell receptor beta chain was detected a few times. The V and J ends lost 6 bases and 5 bases respectively, with 16 bases between them. CDR3 length: 15 amino acids. Looked up from germline, CDR1 is MDHEN and CDR2 is SYDVKM. The data stem from a study of blood T cell repertoires in COVID-19. Across the whole study: Acute and convalescent COVID-19 specimens originated in the United States, Italy and Spain. Nucleic acid was either cDNA or gDNA, and it came from T cells, B-cell-depleted T cells, or PBMCs.

Authors' analysis steps: Estimated nucleated cell counts came from reference gene primer amplification. Clones were read by immunoSEQ multiplex PCR, and TCRdb kept only the in-frame ones, dropping some. The V and J calls and the clone size are those of that table, but D and trimming were determined from the DNA. The sample lists fewer than 300,000 clones; 82% were seen once. This sequence originates from a woman aged 18 to 35 with acute or convalescent COVID-19. This chain links TRBV28 with TRBJ1-4; D possibly corresponds to TRBD1 (6 bases). The specimen sequenced was peripheral blood. For the CDR3, the DNA is TGTGCCAGCAGACCACAGGGTTCTTTAAATGAAAAACTGTTTTTT. Translated, it gives CASRPQGSLNEKLFF.